This record concerns one TCR beta chain sequence. The protocol was immunoSEQ multiplex PCR, while the TCRdb copy is restricted to in-frame clones and leaves out a portion. The table records 150,000 to 200,000 clones, about 90% of them present only once. These data are taken from a study of control samples from healthy donors and cancer patients. Germline CDR1 and CDR2: SNHLY and FYNNEI. CDR3 size: 14 residues. Trimming removed 6 bases from V and 3 bases from J; junction bases left unmatched: 6. Sequenced material: blood. The sequence was obtained from a woman in her 30s in good health. This chain links TRBV2 with TRBJ2-7; 9 bases fit TRBD2. DNA for the CDR3: TGTGCCAGCAGGGCGACTAGCGGAATCTACGAGCAGTACGTC. This encodes CASRATSGIYEQYV.